A single TCR beta chain is shown here with its context. Per the authors' pipeline: Reference gene primer amplification yielded estimated nucleated cell counts. Sequencing was performed with immunoSEQ multiplex PCR; in TCRdb, only in-frame clones are kept and a portion is missing. V, J and clone size are taken as reported in that table, and D and trimming were inferred from the DNA itself. Found here are about 280,000 clones, roughly 90% of them singletons; the top ten hold about 1.5%. The source of the sample is a study of blood T cell repertoires in COVID-19. This study enrolled people aged about 18 to 100 from about two dozen US geographic areas. Cohorts were based on clinical histories the participants reported. The specimen sequenced was PBMCs or T cells enriched from blood (not recorded which). The sequence was collected from a woman under 30 with acute COVID-19.

This CDR3 is CASSYSISGETGELFF. CDR3 sequence (DNA): TGTGCCAGCAGTTACTCGATTAGCGGGGAAACCGGGGAGCTGTTTTTT. The chain has TRBV6-6 and TRBJ2-2; 8 bases are a match to TRBD2. Germline V gives CDR1 MNHNY, CDR2 SVGAGI (reference sequence). The J segment lost 5 bases and the V segment lost 0 bases, leaving 5 bases of the junction unmatched. The CDR3 loop spans 16 amino acids.